This TCR beta chain was captured in a study of T cells after yellow fever vaccination. TCRdb independently ran MiXCR on the 5' RACE reads; one entry per CDR3 protein. The table shows around 530,000 distinct CDR3 sequences, with roughly a sixth occurring only once. This CDR3 has 16 residues. Germline V gene sequence: CDR1 KGHSH, CDR2 LQKENI. With 3 bases removed from V and 3 bases from J, the gap between germline ends came to 16 bases. The gene calls are TRBV18 and TRBJ2-3, with D unclear. This specimen was PBMCs, taken about 5 days after the first yellow fever vaccination. The clonotype originates from a man between 18 and 35 years old who received the YFV17D yellow fever vaccine. The CDR3 loop is CASSPDVEGYTDTQYF. The CDR3 nucleotides read TGTGCCAGCTCACCGGACGTAGAAGGATATACAGATACGCAGTATTTT.